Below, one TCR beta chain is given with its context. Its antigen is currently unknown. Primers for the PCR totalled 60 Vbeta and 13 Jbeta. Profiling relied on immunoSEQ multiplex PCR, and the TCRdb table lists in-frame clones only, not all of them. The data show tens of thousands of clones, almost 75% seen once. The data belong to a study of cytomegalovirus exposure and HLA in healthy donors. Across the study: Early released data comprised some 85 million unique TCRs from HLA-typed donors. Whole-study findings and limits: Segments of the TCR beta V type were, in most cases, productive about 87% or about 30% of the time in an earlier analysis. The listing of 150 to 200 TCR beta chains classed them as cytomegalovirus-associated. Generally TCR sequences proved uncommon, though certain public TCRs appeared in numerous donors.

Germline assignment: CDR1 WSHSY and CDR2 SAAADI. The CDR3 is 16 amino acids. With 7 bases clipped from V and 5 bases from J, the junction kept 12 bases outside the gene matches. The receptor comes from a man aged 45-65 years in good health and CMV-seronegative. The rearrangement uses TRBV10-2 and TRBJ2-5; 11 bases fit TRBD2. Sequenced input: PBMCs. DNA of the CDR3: TGCGCCAGCAAGATAAGTAGCGGGGGGGCCCTGGAGACCCAGTACTTC. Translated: CASKISSGGALETQYF.